This T cell receptor (beta chain) was captured in a study of T cell responses to AZD1222 COVID-19 vaccine. General study results and limits: Reportedly, nearly half the spike-specific TCRs target unmutated variant regions. Vaccination with two AZD1222 doses was followed by a rise in Spike-specific TCR breadth and depth. Only a handful of individuals given AZD1222 were seropositive at baseline. With dominance at 160-218 and 743-854, vaccine-associated CD4 TCRs spanned spike.

As for this clone: Antigen: not known.

TCRdb keeps only in-frame clones here, not all; method: immunoSEQ multiplex PCR. The sample has roughly 190,000 clones, over 85% seen once. The CDR3 totals 16 residues. Looked up from germline, CDR1 is MDHEN and CDR2 is SYDVKM. Trimming shortened V by 5 bases and J by 3 bases, and 20 bases separated the two germline ends. The sample here was peripheral blood, taken 28 days after the second dose of the MenACWY control vaccine. This sequence was found in an adult who received the MenACWY meningococcal vaccine as a control. The chain uses TRBV28 and TRBJ2-7, with D unresolved. The CDR3 DNA is TGTGCCAGCAGTCCCCCTCTGGACGGAACCTACTACGAGCAGTACTTC. Protein: CASSPPLDGTYYEQYF.